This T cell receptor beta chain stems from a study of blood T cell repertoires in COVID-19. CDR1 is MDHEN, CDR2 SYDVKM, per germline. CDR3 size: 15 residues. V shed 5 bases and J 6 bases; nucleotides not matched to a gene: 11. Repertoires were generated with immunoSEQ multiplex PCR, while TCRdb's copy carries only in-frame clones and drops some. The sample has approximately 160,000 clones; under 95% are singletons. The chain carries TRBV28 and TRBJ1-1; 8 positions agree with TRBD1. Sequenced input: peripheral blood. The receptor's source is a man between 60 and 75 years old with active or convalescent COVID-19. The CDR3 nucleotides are TGTGCCAGCAGTCTCCGGACAGGGAGGATGGCTGAAGCTTTCTTT. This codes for CASSLRTGRMAEAFF.